This entry lists 11 T cell receptor beta chains sequenced from one sample in a study of CD8 T cells in Susac syndrome. An input of about 0.5 to 1 ug of RNA was subjected to reverse transcription using random hexamers. TCRdb re-derived calls from the immunoSEQ multiplex PCR reads in MiXCR, one entry per CDR3 protein. The data hold some 120,000 distinct CDR3 sequences, with approximately 93% observed a single time. Source material: CD8+ T cells from PBMCs. The receptor source for this set is a human donor with multiple sclerosis.

The CDR3 DNA reads as TGTGCCAGCACCACGGCCGGGGGGGCTGAAGCTTTCTTT. This sequence encodes CASTTAGGAEAFF. This chain joins TRBV6-6 and TRBJ1-1; a possible D gene is TRBD1 (5 bases). Germline V gene lookup returns CDR1 MNHNY and CDR2 SVGAGI (reference sequence). Between the trimmed V and J ends, which lost 7 bases and 6 bases, there was a span of 15 bases. There are 13 residues in the CDR3.

The chain uses TRBV5-1 and TRBJ2-7, with TRBD1 matching over 7 bases. The CDR3 is 13 amino acids. V lost 7 bases to trimming and J lost 6 bases; unmatched junction nucleotides: 10. In germline, CDR1 is SGHRS, CDR2 YFSETQ. In nucleotides, the CDR3 is TGCGCCAGCGCAGCGACAGGGTGGGGCGAGCAGTACGTC. It translates to CASAATGWGEQYV.

This clonotype was counted only a few times. J is TRBJ2-5 and V is TRBV13; TRBD2 might be the D (5 bases). CDR1 is PRHDT and CDR2 is FYEKMQ in the germline V gene (reference sequence). Trimming pared 1 base from V and 6 bases from J, leaving 12 bases between. The CDR3 has 14 amino acids. The CDR3 nucleotides are TGTGCCAGCAGCTTAGCGGGAATCGAGAAGACCCAGTACTTC. Its protein product is CASSLAGIEKTQYF. Full variable domain (outside the CDR3, taken from reference TRBV13 and TRBJ2-5): AAGVIQSPRHLIKEKRETATLKCYPIPRHDTVYWYQQGPGQDPQFLISFYEKMQSDKGSIPDRFSAQQFSDYHSELNMSSLELGDSALYFCASSLAGIEKTQYFGPGTRLLVL.

This chain links TRBV7-3 with TRBJ2-5, with D possibly being TRBD1 (5 bases). The CDR3 spans 15 residues. Germline V gene sequence: CDR1 SGHTA, CDR2 FQGTGA. The V end was cut by 1 base, the J end by 2 bases, with 11 bases between. CDR3 in DNA: TGTGCCAGCAGCTTAATTGGGGCCGCTCAAGAGACCCAGTACTTC. Translation gives CASSLIGAAQETQYF. Together with reference TRBV7-3 and TRBJ2-5, the CDR3 gives the full variable domain: GAGVSQTPSNKVTEKGKYVELRCDPISGHTALYWYRQSLGQGPEFLIYFQGTGAADDSGLPNDRFFAVRPEGSVSTLKIQRTERGDSAVYLCASSLIGAAQETQYFGPGTRLLVL.

This clonotype appeared once. The CDR3 nucleotides read TGTGCCACCAGTGCGAAGGGCGGCTACACCTTC. It is translated as CATSAKGGYTF. The chain carries TRBV24-1 and TRBJ1-2; D is undetermined. Germline CDR1 reads KGHDR; CDR2 reads SFDVKD. Trimming left V 5 bases short and J 8 bases short, with 8 bases between. The CDR3 extends over 11 amino acids.

CDR3 loop: CSAPQGALGYTF. In DNA, the CDR3 is TGCAGTGCTCCACAGGGGGCGCTTGGCTACACCTTC. This chain uses TRBV20-1 with TRBJ1-2, with 9 bases matching TRBD1. CDR3 length equals 12 residues. Looked up from germline, CDR1 is DFQATT and CDR2 is SNEGSKA (reference sequence). The V gene end was trimmed by 5 bases and the J gene end by 7 bases; junction bases not matched to a gene: 5.

The CDR3 region has the DNA TGTGCCAGCAGCTTAGGGGAAGCGGATAGCACAGATACGCAGTATTTT. Amino acids: CASSLGEADSTDTQYF. The chain uses TRBV7-9 and TRBJ2-3; possible D gene TRBD2, 5 bases. Germline CDR1 SEHNR, CDR2 FQNEAQ (reference sequence). V lost 1 base and J 0 bases, leaving 11 bases between the germline ends. This CDR3 is 16 amino acids long.

This clonotype was counted once. This chain links TRBV19 with TRBJ2-7; 8 bases are shared with TRBD1. V dropped 1 base and J dropped 6; count of bases not matched to a gene: 5. Per germline, CDR1 LNHDA and CDR2 SQIVND (reference sequence). CDR3 length: 14 amino acids. CDR3 in amino acids: CASSIAETGVEQYF. In DNA, the CDR3 is TGTGCCAGTAGTATAGCTGAGACAGGGGTCGAGCAGTACTTC.

The chain couples TRBV12-5 to TRBJ1-1; tentative D call: TRBD1 (6 bases). The germline V and J ends were trimmed by 6 bases and 2 bases, with 10 bases remaining between them. The CDR3 covers 13 residues. Germline CDR1 and CDR2: LGHNT and FRNRAP. The CDR3 DNA is TGTGCTAGTGGGGAGGGGGACAACACTGAAGCTTTCTTT. This gives the protein CASGEGDNTEAFF.

This chain links TRBV27 with TRBJ2-7; D not certain. This CDR3 is 10 amino acids long. The germline V gene encodes CDR1 MNHEY and CDR2 SMNVEV (reference sequence). CDR3 sequence reads: CYSGFDEQYV. CDR3 in DNA: TGTTACTCCGGCTTCGACGAGCAGTACGTC.

The rearrangement links TRBV3-1 to TRBJ2-3; tentatively, D is TRBD2 (7 bases). Germline CDR1 is LGHDT and CDR2 is YNNKEL (reference sequence). This CDR3 contains 18 residues. V was pared by 0 bases and J by 3 bases, with 19 bases between. CDR3 in amino acids: CASSQDVFRGAGTDTQYF. The CDR3 DNA follows: TGTGCCAGCAGCCAAGATGTGTTCCGGGGGGCGGGAACAGATACGCAGTATTTT.